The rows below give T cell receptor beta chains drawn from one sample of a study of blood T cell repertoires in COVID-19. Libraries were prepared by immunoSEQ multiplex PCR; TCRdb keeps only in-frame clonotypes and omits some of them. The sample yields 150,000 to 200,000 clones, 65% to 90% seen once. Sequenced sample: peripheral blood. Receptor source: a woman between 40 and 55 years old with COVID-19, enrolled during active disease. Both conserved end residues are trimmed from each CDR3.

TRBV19,ASSLSRGNEQY
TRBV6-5,ASRPGRVADGYT
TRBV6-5,ATKETPFYNEQF
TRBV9,ASSVFGQGSTDTQY
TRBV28,ASSKGQRHTEAF
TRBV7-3,ASSLKSTLSYNEQF
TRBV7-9,ASSLSQGLDRQPQH
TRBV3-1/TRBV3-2,ASSQGRRGVTDTQY
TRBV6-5,ASSPPTSASNEQF
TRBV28,ASSLTAAALAYGYT
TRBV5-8,ASSFGRAYEQY
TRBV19,ASSIGVGPQETQY
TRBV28,ASRYLTGTQY
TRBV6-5,ASRPLPLQAEQY
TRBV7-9,ASSLGSRQPQH
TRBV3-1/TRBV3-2,ASSQARSTEAF
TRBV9,ASSEEGRYTGELF
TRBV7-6,ASSRRTGGIIEQY
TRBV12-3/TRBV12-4,ASSHDRNTEAF
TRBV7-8,ASSLLGDSGEQF
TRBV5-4,ASSPDGDRQETQY
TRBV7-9,ASSPGNANEKLF
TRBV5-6,ASSPSPTGSGELF
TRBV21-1,ASSKAEGAGETQY
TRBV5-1,ASSFAAENTGELF
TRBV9,ASSLFLDRRDGYT
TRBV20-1,SASRLAGGRASDTQY
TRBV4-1,ASSRESGSVYEQF
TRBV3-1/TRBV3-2,ASSLRLTGSLLPYEQY
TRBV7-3,ASSFGDSDEQF
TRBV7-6,ASSAGTPSTDTQY
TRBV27,ASSLSRIRTSVSSYNEQF
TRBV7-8,ASSLVPQGANSPLH
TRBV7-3,ASSLTHRGRRDQPQH
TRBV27,ASSPRTGGAAHQPQH
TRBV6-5,ASRTGTGDQPQH
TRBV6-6,ASSYSTRDTTGYT
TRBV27,ASSLSHRFGLH
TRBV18,ASSLKDKNYGYT
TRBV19,ASREQNTEAF
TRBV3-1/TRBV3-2,ASSQDRGTEAF
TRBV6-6,ASSGPSGGMGNEQF
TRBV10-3,AIRKQTNTGELF
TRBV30,AWSWMDRGTEAF
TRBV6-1,ASSEIAGASYEQY
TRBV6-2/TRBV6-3,ASSYSSPGGNQPQH
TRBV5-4,ASSPVRGSNYGYT
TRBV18,ASSPPSREHEQY
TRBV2,ASRQIGGSTGELF
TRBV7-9,ASSWGQGNPEQY
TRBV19,ASGQLNRGEDGYT
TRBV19,ASNSGRAPREQF
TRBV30,AWSIQGNEKLF
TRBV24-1,ATSDNRVVYGYT